This is a list of T cell receptor beta chains from one sample in a study of siplizumab effects on memory and regulatory T cells. Sequenced by immunoSEQ multiplex PCR; TCRdb stores in-frame clones only, minus some. Here the sample spans more than 85,000 clones, 92% being singletons. The sequencing input was CD4+ T cells sorted from blood. These receptors all stem from a human donor in good health. Each CDR3 is given with its conserved first and last residue. D genes are given only for firm matches. Only part of the rows carry a size: once, few, many, or a class if the clone is expanded.

clone size: .; CDR3 length: 15; J gene: TRBJ2-4; V gene: TRBV7-3; D gene: .; CDR3 DNA: TGTGCCAGCAGCAAAACCACCACTTATGGGGACATTCAGTACTTC; CDR3 protein: CASSKTTTYGDIQYF
clone size: .; CDR3 length: 13; J gene: TRBJ1-1; V gene: TRBV29-1; D gene: .; CDR3 DNA: TGCAGCGTTGAAGGGCAACGGAAGGCTGAAGCTTTCTTT; CDR3 protein: CSVEGQRKAEAFF
clone size: once; CDR3 length: 16; J gene: TRBJ2-1; V gene: TRBV13; D gene: .; CDR3 DNA: TGTGCCAGCAGCTACCGACAGTCCAGCTCCTACAATGAGCAGTTCTTC; CDR3 protein: CASSYRQSSSYNEQFF
clone size: .; CDR3 length: 14; J gene: TRBJ2-7; V gene: TRBV4-1; D gene: .; CDR3 DNA: TGCGCCAGCAGCCAATTCGGGGCCGGGGGCGAGCAGTACTTC; CDR3 protein: CASSQFGAGGEQYF
clone size: .; CDR3 length: 15; J gene: TRBJ2-1; V gene: TRBV5-1; D gene: .; CDR3 DNA: TGCGCCAGCAGCTTGGCCCTAGCTCCCAACAATGAGCAGTTCTTC; CDR3 protein: CASSLALAPNNEQFF
clone size: .; CDR3 length: 17; J gene: TRBJ1-1; V gene: TRBV12-1; D gene: .; CDR3 DNA: TGTGCCAGCAGCTTTTCCGACAGGGGTTTGTGTTACACTGAAGCTTTCTTT; CDR3 protein: CASSFSDRGLCYTEAFF
clone size: few; CDR3 length: 13; J gene: TRBJ1-5; V gene: TRBV2; D gene: .; CDR3 DNA: TGTGCCATCCTGACGGACCCTGATCAGCCCCAGCATTTT; CDR3 protein: CAILTDPDQPQHF
clone size: .; CDR3 length: 14; J gene: TRBJ2-7; V gene: TRBV5-6; D gene: .; CDR3 DNA: TGTGCCAGCAGCTTGGTAAACAGAGACTACGAGCAGTACTTC; CDR3 protein: CASSLVNRDYEQYF
clone size: .; CDR3 length: 16; J gene: TRBJ2-4; V gene: TRBV5-1; D gene: .; CDR3 DNA: TGCGCCAGCAGCTCCGACGGGACCTCAGGAAAAAACATTCAGTACTTC; CDR3 protein: CASSSDGTSGKNIQYF
clone size: .; CDR3 length: 16; J gene: TRBJ2-1; V gene: TRBV10-2; D gene: TRBD2; CDR3 DNA: TGCGCCAGCAGGAAGGCGGGAGGCCACCTTTACGGTGAGCAGTTCTTC; CDR3 protein: CASRKAGGHLYGEQFF
clone size: .; CDR3 length: 17; J gene: TRBJ2-5; V gene: TRBV28; D gene: TRBD2; CDR3 DNA: TGTGCCAGCAGTTCCCGCCCCAAACTAGCGGGAGAGGAGACCCAGTACTTC; CDR3 protein: CASSSRPKLAGEETQYF
clone size: .; CDR3 length: 14; J gene: TRBJ1-5; V gene: TRBV2; D gene: .; CDR3 DNA: TGTGCCAGCAGTGGGGGACGGAAGAATCAGCCCCAGCATTTT; CDR3 protein: CASSGGRKNQPQHF
clone size: .; CDR3 length: 13; J gene: TRBJ1-5; V gene: TRBV19; D gene: .; CDR3 DNA: TGTGCCAGTAGGACGGGCCCAGGGCAGCCCCAGCATTTT; CDR3 protein: CASRTGPGQPQHF
clone size: once; CDR3 length: 11; J gene: TRBJ1-1; V gene: TRBV29-1; D gene: .; CDR3 DNA: TGCAGCGTTGCCCTTCGGACTGAAGCTTTCTTT; CDR3 protein: CSVALRTEAFF
clone size: .; CDR3 length: 18; J gene: TRBJ2-7; V gene: TRBV23-1; D gene: .; CDR3 DNA: TGCGCCAGCAGTCATAATCAGGAGCGGGCCCGTACTGTGTACGAGCAGTACTTC; CDR3 protein: CASSHNQERARTVYEQYF
clone size: .; CDR3 length: 14; J gene: TRBJ2-2; V gene: TRBV5-1; D gene: TRBD1; CDR3 DNA: TGCGCCAGCGTAACAGGGGCAGGGACCGGGGAGCTGTTTTTT; CDR3 protein: CASVTGAGTGELFF
clone size: .; CDR3 length: 11; J gene: TRBJ1-3; V gene: TRBV30; D gene: TRBD1; CDR3 DNA: TGTGCCTGGAGTGCCGGGACAGGGACATGTTTT; CDR3 protein: CAWSAGTGTCF
clone size: once; CDR3 length: 13; J gene: TRBJ2-1; V gene: TRBV9; D gene: .; CDR3 DNA: TGTGCCAGCAGCGTATCTAGCGATGATGAGCAGTTCTTC; CDR3 protein: CASSVSSDDEQFF
clone size: .; CDR3 length: 13; J gene: TRBJ2-3; V gene: TRBV18; D gene: .; CDR3 DNA: TGTGCCAGCTCACCACAACCCCGGGCTACGCAGTATTTT; CDR3 protein: CASSPQPRATQYF
clone size: .; CDR3 length: 14; J gene: TRBJ1-1; V gene: TRBV29-1; D gene: TRBD1; CDR3 DNA: TGCAGCGTTCAACGTGACAGGGGATGGGCTGAAGCTTTCTTT; CDR3 protein: CSVQRDRGWAEAFF
clone size: .; CDR3 length: 14; J gene: TRBJ2-1; V gene: TRBV21-1; D gene: .; CDR3 DNA: TGTGCCAGCAGCCTGGGGGGGGAGTACAATGAGCAGTTCTTC; CDR3 protein: CASSLGGEYNEQFF
clone size: .; CDR3 length: 16; J gene: TRBJ2-5; V gene: TRBV28; D gene: .; CDR3 DNA: TGTGCCAGCAGTTTAGTCAGGGTTGGTAAGGGAGAGACCCAGTACTTC; CDR3 protein: CASSLVRVGKGETQYF
clone size: .; CDR3 length: 14; J gene: TRBJ2-3; V gene: TRBV9; D gene: TRBD2; CDR3 DNA: TGTGCCAGCAGCGTAGTTGGGGGGGCAGATACGCAGTATTTT; CDR3 protein: CASSVVGGADTQYF
clone size: .; CDR3 length: 15; J gene: TRBJ2-1; V gene: TRBV5-8; D gene: TRBD1; CDR3 DNA: TGTGCCAGCAGCTATTCGGGACAGGGGCACAATGAGCAGTTCTTC; CDR3 protein: CASSYSGQGHNEQFF